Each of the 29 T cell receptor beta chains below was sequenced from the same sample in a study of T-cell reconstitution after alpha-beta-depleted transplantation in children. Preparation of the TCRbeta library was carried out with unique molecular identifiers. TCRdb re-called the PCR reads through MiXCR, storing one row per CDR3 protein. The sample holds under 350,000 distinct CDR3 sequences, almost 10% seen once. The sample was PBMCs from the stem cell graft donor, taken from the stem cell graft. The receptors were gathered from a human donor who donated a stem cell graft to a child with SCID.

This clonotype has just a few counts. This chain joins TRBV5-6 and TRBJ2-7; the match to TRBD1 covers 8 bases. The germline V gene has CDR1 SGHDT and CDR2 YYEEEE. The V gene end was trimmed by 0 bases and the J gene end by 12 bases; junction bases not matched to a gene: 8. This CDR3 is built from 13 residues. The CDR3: CASSLEQGEMAYF. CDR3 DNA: TGTGCCAGCAGCTTGGAACAGGGGGAAATGGCGTACTTC.

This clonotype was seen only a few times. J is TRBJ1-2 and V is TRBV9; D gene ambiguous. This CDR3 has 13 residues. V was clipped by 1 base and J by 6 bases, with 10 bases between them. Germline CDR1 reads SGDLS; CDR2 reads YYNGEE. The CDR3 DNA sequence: TGTGCCAGCAGCGTATGGGGATCCAATGGCTACACCTTC. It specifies CASSVWGSNGYTF. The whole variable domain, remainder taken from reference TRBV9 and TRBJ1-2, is DSGVTQTPKHLITATGQRVTLRCSPRSGDLSVYWYQQSLDQGLQFLIQYYNGEERAKGNILERFSAQQFPDLHSELNLSSLELGDSALYFCASSVWGSNGYTFGSGTRLTVV.

The CDR3 nucleotides read TGTGCCAGTAAGGAGAACACCGGGGAGCTGTTTTTT. Its protein is CASKENTGELFF. The chain uses TRBV19 and TRBJ2-2; D is unclear. Germline CDR1 reads LNHDA; CDR2 reads SQIVND (reference sequence). V lost 7 bases, J lost 1 base, and 4 bases lay in between. The length of the CDR3 is 12 residues.

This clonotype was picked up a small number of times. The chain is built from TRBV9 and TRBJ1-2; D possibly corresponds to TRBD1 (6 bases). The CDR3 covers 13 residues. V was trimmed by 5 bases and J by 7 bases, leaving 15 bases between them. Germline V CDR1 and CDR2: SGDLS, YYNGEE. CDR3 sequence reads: CASRLSGAPGYTF. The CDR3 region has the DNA TGTGCCAGCAGACTCTCGGGGGCGCCTGGCTACACCTTC.

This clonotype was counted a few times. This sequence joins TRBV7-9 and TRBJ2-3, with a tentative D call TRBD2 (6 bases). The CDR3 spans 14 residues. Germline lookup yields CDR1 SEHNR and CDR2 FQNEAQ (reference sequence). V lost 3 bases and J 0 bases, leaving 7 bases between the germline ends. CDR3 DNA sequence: TGTGCCAGCAGCTTTGCGGGGAGCACAGATACGCAGTATTTT. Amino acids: CASSFAGSTDTQYF.

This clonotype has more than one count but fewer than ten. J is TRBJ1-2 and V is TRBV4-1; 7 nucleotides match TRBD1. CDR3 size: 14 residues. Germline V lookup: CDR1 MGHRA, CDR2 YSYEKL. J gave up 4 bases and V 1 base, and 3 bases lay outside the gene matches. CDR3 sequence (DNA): TGCGCCAGCAGCCAAGCAACAGGGGCCTATGGCTACACCTTC. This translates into CASSQATGAYGYTF.

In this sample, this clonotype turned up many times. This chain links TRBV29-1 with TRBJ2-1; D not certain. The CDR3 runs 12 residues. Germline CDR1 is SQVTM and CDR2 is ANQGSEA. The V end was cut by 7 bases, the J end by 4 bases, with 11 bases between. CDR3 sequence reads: CSGGEAYNEQFF. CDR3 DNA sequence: TGCAGCGGAGGTGAGGCTTACAATGAGCAGTTCTTC.

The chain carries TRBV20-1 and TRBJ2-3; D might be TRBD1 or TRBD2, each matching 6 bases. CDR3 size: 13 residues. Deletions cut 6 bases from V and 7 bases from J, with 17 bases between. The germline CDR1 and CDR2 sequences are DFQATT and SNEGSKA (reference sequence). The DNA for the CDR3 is TGCAGTGCCGTCGGGGGCTATGGGAATACGCAGTATTTT. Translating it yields CSAVGGYGNTQYF.

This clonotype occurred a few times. The CDR3 nucleotides are TGTGCCACCAGTCCGAGACAGGGGACGAGCTCTGGGGCCAACGTCCTGACTTTC. Translation gives CATSPRQGTSSGANVLTF. The chain carries TRBV24-1 and TRBJ2-6, with 8 bases aligning to TRBD1. V lost 6 bases and J lost 0; bases outside the gene matches: 9. Germline loops: CDR1 KGHDR, CDR2 SFDVKD. This CDR3 contains 18 residues.

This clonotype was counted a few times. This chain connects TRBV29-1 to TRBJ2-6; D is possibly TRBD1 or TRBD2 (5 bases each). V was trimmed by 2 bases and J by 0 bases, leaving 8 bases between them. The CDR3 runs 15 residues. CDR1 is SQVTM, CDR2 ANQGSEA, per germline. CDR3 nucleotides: TGCAGCGTTGAAATTGGGGGCTCTGGGGCCAACGTCCTGACTTTC. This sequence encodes CSVEIGGSGANVLTF. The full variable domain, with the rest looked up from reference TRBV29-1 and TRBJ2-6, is SAVISQKPSRDICQRGTSLTIQCQVDSQVTMMFWYRQQPGQSLTLIATANQGSEATYESGFVIDKFPISRPNLTFSTLTVSNMSPEDSSIYLCSVEIGGSGANVLTFGAGSRLTVL.

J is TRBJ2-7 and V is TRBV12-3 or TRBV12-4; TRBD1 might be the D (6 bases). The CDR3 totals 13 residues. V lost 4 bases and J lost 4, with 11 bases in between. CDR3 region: CASSSGQFYEQYF. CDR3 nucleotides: TGTGCCAGCAGTTCAGGACAGTTTTACGAGCAGTACTTC.

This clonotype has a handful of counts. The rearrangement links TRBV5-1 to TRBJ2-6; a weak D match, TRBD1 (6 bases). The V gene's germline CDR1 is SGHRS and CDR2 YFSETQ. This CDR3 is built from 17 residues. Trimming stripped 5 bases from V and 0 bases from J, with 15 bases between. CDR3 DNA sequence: TGCGCCAGCAGAACGGGACAAAGCACCTCTGGGGCCAACGTCCTGACTTTC. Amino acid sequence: CASRTGQSTSGANVLTF.

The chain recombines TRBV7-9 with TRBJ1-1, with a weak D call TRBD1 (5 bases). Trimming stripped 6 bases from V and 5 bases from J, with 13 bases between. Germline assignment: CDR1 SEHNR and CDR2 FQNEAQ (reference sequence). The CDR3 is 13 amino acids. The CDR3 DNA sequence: TGTGCCAGCAGAAACGGGGGGGAGACTGAAGCTTTCTTT. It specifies CASRNGGETEAFF.

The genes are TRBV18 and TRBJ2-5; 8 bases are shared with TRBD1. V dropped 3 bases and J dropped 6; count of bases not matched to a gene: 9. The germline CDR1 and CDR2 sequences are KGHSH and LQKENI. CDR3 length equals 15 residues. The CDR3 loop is CASSPGTGLGKTQYF. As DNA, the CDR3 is TGTGCCAGCTCACCCGGGACAGGCCTGGGGAAGACCCAGTACTTC.

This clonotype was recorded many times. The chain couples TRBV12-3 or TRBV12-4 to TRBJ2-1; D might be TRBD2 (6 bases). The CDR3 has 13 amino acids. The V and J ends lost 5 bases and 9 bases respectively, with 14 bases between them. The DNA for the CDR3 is TGTGCCAGCAGTCCCGGAGGGCCGGGTGAGCAGTTCTTC. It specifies CASSPGGPGEQFF.

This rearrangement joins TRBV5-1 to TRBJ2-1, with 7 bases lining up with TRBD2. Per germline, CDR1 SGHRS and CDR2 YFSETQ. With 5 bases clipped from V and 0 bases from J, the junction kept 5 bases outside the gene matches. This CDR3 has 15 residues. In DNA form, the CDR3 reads TGCGCCAGCAGTTTCTCTAGCGGCTCCTACAATGAGCAGTTCTTC. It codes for CASSFSSGSYNEQFF.

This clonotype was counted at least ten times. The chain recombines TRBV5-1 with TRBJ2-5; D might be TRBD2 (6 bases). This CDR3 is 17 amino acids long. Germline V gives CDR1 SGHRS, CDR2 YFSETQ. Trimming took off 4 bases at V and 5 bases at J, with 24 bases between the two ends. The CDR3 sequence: CASSPKFPGLPRETQYF. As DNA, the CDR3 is TGCGCCAGCAGCCCTAAATTTCCGGGACTTCCAAGGGAGACCCAGTACTTC. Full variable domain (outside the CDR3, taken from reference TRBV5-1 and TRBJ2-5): KAGVTQTPRYLIKTRGQQVTLSCSPISGHRSVSWYQQTPGQGLQFLFEYFSETQRNKGNFPGRFSGRQFSNSRSEMNVSTLELGDSALYLCASSPKFPGLPRETQYFGPGTRLLVL.

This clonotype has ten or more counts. The chain's CDR3 is CASSVERENTEAFF. As DNA, the CDR3 is TGTGCCAGCAGCGTAGAACGGGAGAACACTGAAGCTTTCTTT. This rearrangement joins TRBV9 to TRBJ1-1; unclear D gene. The germline V and J ends were trimmed by 0 bases and 1 base, with 7 bases remaining between them. The CDR3 runs 14 residues. CDR1 is SGDLS, CDR2 YYNGEE, per germline.

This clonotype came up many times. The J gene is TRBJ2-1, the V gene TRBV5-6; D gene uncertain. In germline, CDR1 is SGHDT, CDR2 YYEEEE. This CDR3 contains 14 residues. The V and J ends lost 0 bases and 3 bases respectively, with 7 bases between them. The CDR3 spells CASSLVLHYNEQFF. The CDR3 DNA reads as TGTGCCAGCAGCTTGGTTCTACACTACAATGAGCAGTTCTTC.

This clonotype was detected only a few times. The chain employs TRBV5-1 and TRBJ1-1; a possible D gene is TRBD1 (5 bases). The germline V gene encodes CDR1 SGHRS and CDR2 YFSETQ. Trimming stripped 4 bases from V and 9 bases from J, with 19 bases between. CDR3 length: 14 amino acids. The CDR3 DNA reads TGCGCCAGCAGCGCCGGGACGGACCGTATTCAAGCTTTCTTT. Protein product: CASSAGTDRIQAFF.

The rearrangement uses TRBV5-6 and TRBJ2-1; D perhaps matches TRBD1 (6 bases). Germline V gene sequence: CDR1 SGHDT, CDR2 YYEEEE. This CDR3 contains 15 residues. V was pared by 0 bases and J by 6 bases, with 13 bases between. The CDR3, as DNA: TGTGCCAGCAGCTTGGGTCAGGGGAATGGCAATGAGCAGTTCTTC. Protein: CASSLGQGNGNEQFF.

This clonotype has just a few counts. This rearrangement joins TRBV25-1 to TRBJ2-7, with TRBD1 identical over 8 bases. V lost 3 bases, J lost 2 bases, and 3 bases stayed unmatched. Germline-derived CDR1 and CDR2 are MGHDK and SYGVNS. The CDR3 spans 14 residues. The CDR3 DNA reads TGTGCCAGCAGTGAGGCACAGGGGGCCTACGAGCAGTACTTC. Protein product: CASSEAQGAYEQYF.

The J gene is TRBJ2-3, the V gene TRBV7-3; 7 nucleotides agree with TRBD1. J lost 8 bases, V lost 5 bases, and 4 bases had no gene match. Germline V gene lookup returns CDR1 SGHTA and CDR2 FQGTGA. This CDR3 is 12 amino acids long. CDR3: CASSTTGLTQYF. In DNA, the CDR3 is TGTGCCAGCAGCACGACAGGGCTTACGCAGTATTTT.

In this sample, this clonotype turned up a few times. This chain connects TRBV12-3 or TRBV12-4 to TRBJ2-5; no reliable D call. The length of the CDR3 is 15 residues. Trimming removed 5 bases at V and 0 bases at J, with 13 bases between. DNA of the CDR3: TGTGCCAGCAGTAACAGCACGGAGTACCAAGAGACCCAGTACTTC. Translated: CASSNSTEYQETQYF.

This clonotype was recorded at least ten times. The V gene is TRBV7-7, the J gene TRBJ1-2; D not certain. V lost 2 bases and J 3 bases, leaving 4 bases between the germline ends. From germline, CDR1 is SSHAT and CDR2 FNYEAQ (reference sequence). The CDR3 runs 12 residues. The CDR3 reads CASSLKDYGYTF. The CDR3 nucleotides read TGTGCCAGCAGCTTAAAAGACTATGGCTACACCTTC. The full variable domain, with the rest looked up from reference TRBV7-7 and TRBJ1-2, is GAGVSQSPRYKVTKRGQDVTLRCDPISSHATLYWYQQALGQGPEFLTYFNYEAQPDKSGLPSDRFSAERPEGSISTLTIQRTEQRDSAMYRCASSLKDYGYTFGSGTRLTVV.

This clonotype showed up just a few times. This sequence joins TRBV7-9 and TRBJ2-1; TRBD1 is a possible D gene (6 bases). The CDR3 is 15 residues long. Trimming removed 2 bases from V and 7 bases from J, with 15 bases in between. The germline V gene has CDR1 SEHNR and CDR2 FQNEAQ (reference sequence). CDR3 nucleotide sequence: TGTGCCAGCAGCTTAAGTAAAGGACAGATTAATGAGCAGTTCTTC. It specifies CASSLSKGQINEQFF.

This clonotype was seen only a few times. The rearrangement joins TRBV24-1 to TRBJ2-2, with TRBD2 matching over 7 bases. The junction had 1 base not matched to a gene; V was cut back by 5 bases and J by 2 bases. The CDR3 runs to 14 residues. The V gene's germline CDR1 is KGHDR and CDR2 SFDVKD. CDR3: CATSAGGNTGELFF. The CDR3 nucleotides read TGTGCCACCAGTGCGGGGGGTAACACCGGGGAGCTGTTTTTT.

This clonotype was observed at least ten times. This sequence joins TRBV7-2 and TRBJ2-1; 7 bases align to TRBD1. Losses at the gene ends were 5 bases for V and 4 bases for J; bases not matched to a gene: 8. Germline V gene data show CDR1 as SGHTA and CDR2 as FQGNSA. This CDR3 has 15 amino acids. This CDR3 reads CASSLRTGSYNEQFF. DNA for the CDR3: TGTGCCAGCAGCCTACGGACAGGTTCATACAATGAGCAGTTCTTC.

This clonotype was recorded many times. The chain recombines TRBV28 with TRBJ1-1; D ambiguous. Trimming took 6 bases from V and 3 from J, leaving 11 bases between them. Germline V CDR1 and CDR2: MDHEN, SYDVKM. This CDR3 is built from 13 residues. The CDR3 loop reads CASRPGSDTEAFF. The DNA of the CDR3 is TGTGCCAGCAGGCCGGGCTCGGACACTGAAGCTTTCTTT. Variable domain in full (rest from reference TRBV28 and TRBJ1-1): DVKVTQSSRYLVKRTGEKVFLECVQDMDHENMFWYRQDPGLGLRLIYFSYDVKMKEKGDIPEGYSVSREKKERFSLILESASTNQTSMYLCASRPGSDTEAFFGQGTRLTVV.